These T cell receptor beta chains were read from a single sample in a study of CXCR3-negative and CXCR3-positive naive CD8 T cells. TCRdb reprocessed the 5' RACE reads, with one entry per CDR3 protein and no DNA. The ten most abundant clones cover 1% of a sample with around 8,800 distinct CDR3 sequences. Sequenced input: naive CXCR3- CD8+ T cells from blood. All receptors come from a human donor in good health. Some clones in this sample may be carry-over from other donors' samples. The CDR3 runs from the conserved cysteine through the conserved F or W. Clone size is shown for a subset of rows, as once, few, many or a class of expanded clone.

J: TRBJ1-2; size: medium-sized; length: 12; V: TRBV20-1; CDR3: CSASDSYYGYTF
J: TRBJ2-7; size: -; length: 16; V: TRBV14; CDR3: CASSRGPIRFSYEQYF
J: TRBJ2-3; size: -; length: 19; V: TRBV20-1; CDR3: CSARDAGLEVQQGTDTQYF
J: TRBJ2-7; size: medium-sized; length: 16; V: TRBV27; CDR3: CASSSGSGLTIYEQYF
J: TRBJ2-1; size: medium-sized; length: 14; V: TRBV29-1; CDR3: CSVERREGFNEQFF
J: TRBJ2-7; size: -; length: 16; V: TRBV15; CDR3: CATSREPTSGFYEQYF
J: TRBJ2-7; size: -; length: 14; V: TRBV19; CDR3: CASSPRLAGGEQYF
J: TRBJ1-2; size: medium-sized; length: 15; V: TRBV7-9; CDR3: CASSLLSPGGDGYTF
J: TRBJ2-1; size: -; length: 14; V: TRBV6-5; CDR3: CASSYSGSRGEQFF
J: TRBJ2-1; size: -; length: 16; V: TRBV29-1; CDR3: CSVEEVRLTEYNEQFF
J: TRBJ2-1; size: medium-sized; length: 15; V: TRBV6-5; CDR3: CASSYSRGRYNEQFF
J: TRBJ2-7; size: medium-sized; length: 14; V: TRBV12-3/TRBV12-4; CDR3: CASSLGDTSYEQYF
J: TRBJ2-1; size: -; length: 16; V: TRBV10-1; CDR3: CASSGLSGQWGNEQFF
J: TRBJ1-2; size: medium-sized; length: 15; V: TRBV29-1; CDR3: CSVEDRVGGTYGYTF
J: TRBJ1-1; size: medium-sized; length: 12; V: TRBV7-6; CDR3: CASRPLNTEAFF
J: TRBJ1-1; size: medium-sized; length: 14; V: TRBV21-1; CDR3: CASIEKGVSAEAFF
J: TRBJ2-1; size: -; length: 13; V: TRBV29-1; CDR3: CSVEGVLGNEQFF
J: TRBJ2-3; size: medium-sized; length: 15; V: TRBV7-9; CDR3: CASSLLGGGTDTQYF
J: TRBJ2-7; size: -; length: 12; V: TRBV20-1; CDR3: CSARGASYEQYF
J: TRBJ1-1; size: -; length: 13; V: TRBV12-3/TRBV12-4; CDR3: CASRIEMNTEAFF
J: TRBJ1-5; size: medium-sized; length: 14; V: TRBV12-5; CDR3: CASGPGQSNQPQHF
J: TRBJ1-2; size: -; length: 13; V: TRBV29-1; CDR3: CSVPSLSASGYTF
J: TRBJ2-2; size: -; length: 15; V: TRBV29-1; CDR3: CSVELSGAHTGELFF
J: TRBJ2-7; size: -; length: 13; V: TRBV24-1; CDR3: CATSLAGGYEQYF
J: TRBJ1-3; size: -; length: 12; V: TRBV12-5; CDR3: CAPPPVGNTIYF
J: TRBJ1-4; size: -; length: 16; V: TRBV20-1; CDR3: CSARDPNPGDNEKLFF